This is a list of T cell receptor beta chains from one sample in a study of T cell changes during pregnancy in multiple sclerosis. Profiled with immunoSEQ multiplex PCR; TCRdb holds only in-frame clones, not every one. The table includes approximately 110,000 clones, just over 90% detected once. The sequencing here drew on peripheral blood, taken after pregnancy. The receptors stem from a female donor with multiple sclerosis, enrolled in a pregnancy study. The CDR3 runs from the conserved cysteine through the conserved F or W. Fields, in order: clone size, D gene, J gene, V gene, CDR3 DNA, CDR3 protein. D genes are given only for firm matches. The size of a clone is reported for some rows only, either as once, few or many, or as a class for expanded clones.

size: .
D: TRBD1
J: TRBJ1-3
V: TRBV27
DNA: TGTGCCAGCAGTTTGGGGACAGGGGGATCTGGAAACACCATATATTTT
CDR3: CASSLGTGGSGNTIYF

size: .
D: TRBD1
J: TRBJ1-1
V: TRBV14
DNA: TGTGCCAGCAGCTCCCTGGGACAGGGGACCACTGAAGCTTTCTTT
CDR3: CASSSLGQGTTEAFF

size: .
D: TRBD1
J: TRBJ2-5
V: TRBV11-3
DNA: TGTGCCAGCAGCCCCTCTTGGGACAGCCAAGAGACCCAGTACTTC
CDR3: CASSPSWDSQETQYF

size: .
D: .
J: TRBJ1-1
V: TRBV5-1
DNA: TGCGCCAGCAGCCCGGACAGCGCCACTGAAGCTTTCTTT
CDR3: CASSPDSATEAFF

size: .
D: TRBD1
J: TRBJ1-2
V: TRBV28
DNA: TGTGCCAGCAGTACGACAGGGGCCCCGATCTCTGGCTACACCTTC
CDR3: CASSTTGAPISGYTF

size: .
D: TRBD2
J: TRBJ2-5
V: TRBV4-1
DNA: TGCGCCAGCAGCCAAGACCCTAGCGGGGGCTCGGAGACCCAGTACTTC
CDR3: CASSQDPSGGSETQYF

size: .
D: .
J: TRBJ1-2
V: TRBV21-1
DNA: TGTGCCAGCAGCACACACCGGACAGGGGGCTGTTATGGCTACACCTTC
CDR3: CASSTHRTGGCYGYTF

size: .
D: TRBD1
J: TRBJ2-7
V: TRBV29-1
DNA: TGCAGCGTGGCTCAGGGGGCCCGCGCGACCTACGAGCAGTACTTC
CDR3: CSVAQGARATYEQYF

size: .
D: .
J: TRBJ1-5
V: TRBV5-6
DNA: TGTGCCAGCAGCTTGGTGTCAGACAATCAGCCCCAGCATTTT
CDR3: CASSLVSDNQPQHF

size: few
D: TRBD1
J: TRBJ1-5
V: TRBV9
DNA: TGTGCCAGCAGCGAGTCACAGGGGGCGAATCAGCCCCAGCATTTT
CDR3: CASSESQGANQPQHF

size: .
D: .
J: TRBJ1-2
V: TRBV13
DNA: TGTGCCAGCAGCTCCGTGGACATCCATGGCTACACCTTC
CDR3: CASSSVDIHGYTF

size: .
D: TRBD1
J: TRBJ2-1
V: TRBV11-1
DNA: TGTGCCAGCAGCTGGGGGACAGGGCAGTTCTTC
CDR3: CASSWGTGQFF

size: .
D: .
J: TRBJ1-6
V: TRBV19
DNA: TGTGCCAGTAGTATGGGGCAGGTTACGACACCCCTCCACTTT
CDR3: CASSMGQVTTPLHF

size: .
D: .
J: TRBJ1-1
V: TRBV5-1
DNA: TGCGCCAGCAGCTTGGTTGCACAGAACACTGAAGCTTTCTTT
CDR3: CASSLVAQNTEAFF

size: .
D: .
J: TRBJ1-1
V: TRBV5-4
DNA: TGTGCCAGCAGCTTTGGGGGGTCTAGGACTGAAGCTTTCTTT
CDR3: CASSFGGSRTEAFF

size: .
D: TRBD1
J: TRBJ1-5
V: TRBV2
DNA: TGTGCCAGCAGTGAAACAGGGGCGGACCAGCCCCAGCATTTT
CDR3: CASSETGADQPQHF

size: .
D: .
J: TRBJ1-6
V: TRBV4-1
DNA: TGCGCCAGCAGCCAAGACGAAGTCCAGTATAATTCACCCCTCCACTTT
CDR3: CASSQDEVQYNSPLHF

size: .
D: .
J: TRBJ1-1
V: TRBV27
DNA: TGTGCCAGCAGTGGACAGCTAAACACTGAAGCTTTCTTT
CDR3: CASSGQLNTEAFF

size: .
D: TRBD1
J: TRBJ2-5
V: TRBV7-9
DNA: TGTGCCAGCAGCTTCCCGGGACAGGGGTGGGAGACCCAGTACTTC
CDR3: CASSFPGQGWETQYF

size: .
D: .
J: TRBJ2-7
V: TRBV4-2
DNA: TGTGCCAGCAGCCATGAGCAGGGGAGCTCCTACGAGCAGTACTTC
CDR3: CASSHEQGSSYEQYF

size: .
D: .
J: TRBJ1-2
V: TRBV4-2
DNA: TGTGCCAGCAGCCACTCCCCTGACAGGGGCTACACCTTC
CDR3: CASSHSPDRGYTF

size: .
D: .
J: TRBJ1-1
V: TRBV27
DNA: TGTGCCAGCAGTTCAGGGTTCACTGAAGCTTTCTTT
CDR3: CASSSGFTEAFF